This passage covers 25 T cell receptor beta chains from one sample sequenced in a study of relationships among human T cell subsets. From mRNA, alpha and beta CDR3 regions were amplified using semiquantitative ARM-PCR. In ARM-PCR, communal superprimers followed tagged nested gene-specific primers for exponential amplification. TCRdb used MiXCR to reprocess the multiplex PCR reads, holding one entry per CDR3 protein. Of about 2,900 distinct CDR3 sequences listed, about 80% were seen once; the top ten hold roughly a sixth. The sample comprised total T cells sorted from blood. All receptors come from a man in his forties in good health.

This clonotype is a singleton in its sample. This sequence joins TRBV13 and TRBJ2-6; TRBD1 matches at 9 bases. The CDR3 length is 17 residues. Per the germline V gene, CDR1 is PRHDT and CDR2 is FYEKMQ (reference sequence). V was pared by 3 bases and J by 0 bases, with 3 bases of the junction left unmatched. The CDR3 nucleotides read TGTGCCAGCAGCTTCCTGACAGGGGGCTCTGGGGCCAACGTCCTGACTTTC. Translating gives CASSFLTGGSGANVLTF.

In this sample, this clonotype turned up once. This sequence joins TRBV27 and TRBJ2-5; D possibly corresponds to TRBD1 (6 bases). The CDR3 contains 15 residues. Germline V gene data show CDR1 as MNHEY and CDR2 as SMNVEV (reference sequence). The V gene lost 5 bases and the J gene lost 1 base, with 14 bases spanning the gap. In DNA, the CDR3 is TGTGCCAGCAGTCCCTCCCGACAGGTCCAAGAGACCCAGTACTTC. The encoded protein is CASSPSRQVQETQYF.

J is TRBJ2-7 and V is TRBV11-2; 12 nucleotides match TRBD2. The V gene end was trimmed by 1 base and the J gene end by 6 bases; junction bases not matched to a gene: 4. Per the germline V gene, CDR1 is SGHAT and CDR2 is FQNNGV. The CDR3 is 15 amino acids. The CDR3 region has the DNA TGTGCCAGCAGCTTAGGTACTAGCGGGGGGTCCGAGCAGTACTTC. Translated: CASSLGTSGGSEQYF.

The V and J genes are TRBV20-1 and TRBJ2-7; D remains ambiguous. The CDR3 totals 13 residues. Trimming stripped 7 bases from V and 6 bases from J, with 19 bases between. From germline, CDR1 is DFQATT and CDR2 SNEGSKA (reference sequence). The CDR3 loop reads CSGTGHIAAEQYF. CDR3 coding DNA: TGCAGTGGAACGGGTCATATCGCGGCCGAGCAGTACTTC.

In DNA, the CDR3 is TGCAGTCCACCGGGACTAGCGGGAGGGAGGCGACACACAGATACGCAGTATTTT. The encoded protein is CSPPGLAGGRRHTDTQYF. The gene calls are TRBV20-1 and TRBJ2-3, with TRBD2 identical over 16 bases. CDR3 size: 18 residues. Germline values: CDR1 DFQATT, CDR2 SNEGSKA (reference sequence). The J segment lost 2 bases and the V segment lost 8 bases, leaving 13 bases of the junction unmatched.

The chain links TRBV4-1 to TRBJ2-4; unclear D gene. V dropped 0 bases and J dropped 2 bases, with 8 bases sitting between them. Germline CDR1 reads MGHRA; CDR2 reads YSYEKL. The CDR3 is made up of 15 amino acids. The CDR3 DNA follows: TGCGCCAGCAGCCAAGACCAGACTTCCAAAAACATTCAGTACTTC. Translating gives CASSQDQTSKNIQYF.

V is TRBV5-1 and J is TRBJ2-5, with 9 bases matching TRBD1. The CDR3 extends over 14 amino acids. With V trimmed by 1 base and J by 3 bases, 1 base remained unmatched. Per germline, CDR1 SGHRS and CDR2 YFSETQ. CDR3 DNA sequence: TGCGCCAGCAGCTTGAGGACAGGGGAAGAGACCCAGTACTTC. It yields the protein CASSLRTGEETQYF.

The rearrangement joins TRBV27 to TRBJ1-4, with 7 bases aligning to TRBD1. Germline CDR1 is MNHEY and CDR2 is SMNVEV (reference sequence). The CDR3 extends over 13 amino acids. The J segment lost 11 bases and the V segment lost 2 bases, leaving 5 bases of the junction unmatched. CDR3 sequence (DNA): TGTGCCAGCAGTTTAAACAGGGGAGGCAAACTGTTTTTT. This encodes CASSLNRGGKLFF.

V and J are TRBV6-5 and TRBJ2-7; possible D gene TRBD1, 6 bases. Per the germline V gene, CDR1 is MNHEY and CDR2 is SVGAGI. The CDR3 is 14 amino acids. Trimming took 2 bases from V and 6 from J, leaving 14 bases between them. CDR3 residues: CASSYHHRDLEQYF. CDR3 DNA sequence: TGTGCCAGCAGTTACCACCACAGGGACCTCGAGCAGTACTTC.

The chain uses TRBV2 and TRBJ2-3; D unclear. Germline-derived CDR1 and CDR2 are SNHLY and FYNNEI. The CDR3 covers 11 residues. V was cut by 6 bases and J by 3 bases, with 4 bases left in between. The CDR3 DNA reads TGTGCCAGCAGCGAGACAGATACGCAGTATTTT. It translates to CASSETDTQYF. The whole variable domain, remainder taken from reference TRBV2 and TRBJ2-3, is EPEVTQTPSHQVTQMGQEVILRCVPISNHLYFYWYRQILGQKVEFLVSFYNNEISEKSEIFDDQFSVERPDGSNFTLKIRSTKLEDSAMYFCASSETDTQYFGPGTRLTVL.

V usage is TRBV28 and J usage is TRBJ2-7; perhaps TRBD1 as D (7 bases). From germline, CDR1 is MDHEN and CDR2 SYDVKM. The CDR3 is made up of 15 amino acids. The germline V and J ends were trimmed by 2 bases and 3 bases, with 14 bases remaining between them. The CDR3 coding sequence is TGTGCCAGCAGTTTAGGAGGGACAGAGGGCTACGAGCAGTACTTC. This encodes CASSLGGTEGYEQYF.

With respect to this clonotype: The germline gene is not matched at one end of the junction; a read error may be the cause. This chain connects TRBV5-1 to TRBJ1-2; D not resolved. Germline-derived CDR1 and CDR2 are SGHRS and YFSETQ. The CDR3 has 11 residues. The CDR3 spells CASRLEGGYTF. CDR3 in DNA: TGCGCCAGCAGATTGGAAGGAGGCTACACCTTC.

This clonotype was seen once. V and J are TRBV6-5 and TRBJ2-3; the match to TRBD2 covers 7 bases. The CDR3 length is 14 residues. V gave up 8 bases and J gave up 2 bases; unmatched junction bases: 7. Germline V gene lookup returns CDR1 MNHEY and CDR2 SVGAGI. CDR3 loop: CASRGEGTTDTQYF. Written as DNA, the CDR3 is TGTGCCAGCCGAGGGGAGGGAACCACAGATACGCAGTATTTT.

The chain links TRBV2 to TRBJ2-7; no clear D gene. Germline assignment: CDR1 SNHLY and CDR2 FYNNEI. The ends were cut back, 2 bases at V and 0 bases at J, with 11 bases in the middle. The CDR3 is 15 amino acids. This CDR3 is CASSEWAPSSYEQYF. As DNA, the CDR3 is TGTGCCAGCAGTGAATGGGCTCCCTCCTCCTACGAGCAGTACTTC.

The gene calls are TRBV24-1 and TRBJ2-1; D ambiguous. V gave up 3 bases and J gave up 5 bases, with 4 bases separating them. Germline V gene data show CDR1 as KGHDR and CDR2 as SFDVKD. The CDR3 extends over 12 amino acids. As DNA, the CDR3 is TGTGCCACCAGTGATCCCAACAATGAGCAGTTCTTC. Protein product: CATSDPNNEQFF.

This clonotype was recorded once. The chain is built from TRBV11-2 and TRBJ2-7; TRBD2 matches at 13 bases. J was trimmed by 3 bases and V by 4 bases; bases with no gene match: 15. Germline V lookup: CDR1 SGHAT, CDR2 FQNNGV. The CDR3 consists of 19 residues. The CDR3 region has the DNA TGTGCCAGCAGCTCCCCCAGACTAGCGGGAGGTGGAAGGGGCTACGAGCAGTACTTC. Translated, it gives CASSSPRLAGGGRGYEQYF.

This chain uses TRBV28 with TRBJ2-1, with 13 nucleotides matching TRBD2. There are 16 residues in the CDR3. Trimming at V came to 7 bases and at J to 5 bases, leaving 8 bases not matched to a gene. Germline-derived CDR1 and CDR2 are MDHEN and SYDVKM. The CDR3 nucleotides are TGTGCCAGCACCCCCCCTGGGACTAGCGGGAACAATGAGCAGTTCTTC. It translates to CASTPPGTSGNNEQFF.

The gene calls are TRBV12-3 or TRBV12-4 and TRBJ2-1; the match to TRBD2 covers 11 bases. Losses at the gene ends were 6 bases for V and 8 bases for J; bases not matched to a gene: 6. The length of the CDR3 is 14 residues. The CDR3 sequence is CASRGLAAVDEQFF. The CDR3 DNA reads as TGTGCCAGCAGGGGACTAGCGGCCGTAGATGAGCAGTTCTTC.

The V gene is TRBV28, the J gene TRBJ1-2; D is undetermined. The CDR3 spans 14 residues. Between the trimmed V and J ends, which lost 9 bases and 0 bases, there was a span of 14 bases. CDR1 is MDHEN, CDR2 SYDVKM, per germline. CDR3 residues: CASHFLISNYGYTF. In nucleotides, the CDR3 is TGTGCCAGTCACTTCCTGATTTCTAACTATGGCTACACCTTC.

This chain joins TRBV5-1 and TRBJ1-3; D call uncertain. The CDR3 sequence is 14 residues long. V gave up 0 bases and J gave up 1 base, with 5 bases separating them. Per the germline V gene, CDR1 is SGHRS and CDR2 is YFSETQ. CDR3 bases: TGCGCCAGCAGCTTGGAGAATTCTGGAAACACCATATATTTT. It encodes CASSLENSGNTIYF. Full variable domain (rest looked up from reference TRBV5-1 and TRBJ1-3): KAGVTQTPRYLIKTRGQQVTLSCSPISGHRSVSWYQQTPGQGLQFLFEYFSETQRNKGNFPGRFSGRQFSNSRSEMNVSTLELGDSALYLCASSLENSGNTIYFGEGSWLTVV.

This chain uses TRBV20-1 with TRBJ2-7, with a possible D match to TRBD2 (5 bases). The CDR3 contains 12 residues. Trimming took 1 base from V and 6 from J, leaving 10 bases between them. Germline V gene data show CDR1 as DFQATT and CDR2 as SNEGSKA (reference sequence). DNA for the CDR3: TGCAGTGCTAGAGGGACTGAGAGCGAGCAGTACTTC. The encoded protein is CSARGTESEQYF.

The CDR3 DNA sequence: TGTGCCAGCTCAGCCGCCCTACAGTGGGATAGCGGGAGGTTAGAGGTATACAATGAGCAGTTCTTC. It encodes CASSAALQWDSGRLEVYNEQFF. The gene calls are TRBV28 and TRBJ2-1, with 10 positions matching TRBD2. In germline, CDR1 is MDHEN, CDR2 SYDVKM. This CDR3 spans 22 amino acids. After removal of 8 bases from V and 4 bases from J, the junction contained 29 bases not matched to a gene.

The chain has TRBV28 and TRBJ2-1, with 9 nucleotides matching TRBD2. The CDR3 has 13 amino acids. The germline V gene has CDR1 MDHEN and CDR2 SYDVKM. The CDR3 nucleotides are TGTGCGACAGCCCCCGGACTAGCGAATGAGCAGTTCTTC. The encoded protein is CATAPGLANEQFF.

The chain recombines TRBV11-2 with TRBJ2-7; 8 bases are a match to TRBD2. V was clipped by 5 bases and J by 1 base; unmatched bases: 10. This CDR3 spans 16 amino acids. The V gene's germline CDR1 is SGHAT and CDR2 FQNNGV. CDR3 protein: CASSRAGAGGSYEQYF. The DNA of the CDR3 is TGTGCCAGCAGCCGCGCCGGGGCGGGGGGTTCCTACGAGCAGTACTTC.

The rearrangement links TRBV4-1 to TRBJ2-1, with D perhaps matching TRBD2 (6 bases). The CDR3 contains 15 residues. Germline lookup yields CDR1 MGHRA and CDR2 YSYEKL. V was shortened by 2 bases and J by 2 bases, with 10 bases between the two germline ends. The CDR3 here is CASSQRELTYNEQFF. CDR3 DNA: TGCGCCAGCAGCCAACGGGAGTTGACCTACAATGAGCAGTTCTTC.